This entry describes one TCR beta chain. As yet, its antigen is unknown. This specimen comes from a study of Graves' ophthalmopathy and Graves' hyperthyroidism. Study findings and constraints: Ophthalmopathy cases were distinguished from stable hyperthyroidism by a 13-signature model, reaching roughly 90% sensitivity and over 80% specificity. Detected in blood as well were most expanded thyroid clonotypes with frequency above 0.001.

RNA transcripts were the source from which TCR beta CDR3 regions were amplified. The first-round RT-PCR employed HTBI primers together with the Qiagen OneStep RT-PCR kit. A multiplex PCR was then performed as the second round. One entry per CDR3 protein results from TCRdb running MiXCR on the multiplex PCR reads. The table shows around 520,000 distinct CDR3 sequences, with less than 45% occurring only once. The authors enrolled newly diagnosed hyperthyroidism patients aged 18 to 65 with under 2 months' duration. Physicians reached a diagnosis by relying on clinical symptoms, serum thyroxine, TRAb, thyroid ultrasound and orbital computed tomography. Germline CDR1 is SEHNR and CDR2 is FQNEAQ (reference sequence). Trimming pared 5 bases from V and 9 bases from J, leaving 17 bases between. There are 15 residues in the CDR3.

The sequence derives from an adult man with Graves' hyperthyroidism. The chain employs TRBV7-9 and TRBJ1-6; a possible D gene is TRBD1 (5 bases). Sequencing was done on a sample of peripheral blood or thyroid tissue (not recorded which). The chain's CDR3 is CASSPRRTMSSPLHF. The CDR3 nucleotides are TGTGCCAGCAGCCCTCGTCGGACAATGAGTTCACCCCTCCACTTT.